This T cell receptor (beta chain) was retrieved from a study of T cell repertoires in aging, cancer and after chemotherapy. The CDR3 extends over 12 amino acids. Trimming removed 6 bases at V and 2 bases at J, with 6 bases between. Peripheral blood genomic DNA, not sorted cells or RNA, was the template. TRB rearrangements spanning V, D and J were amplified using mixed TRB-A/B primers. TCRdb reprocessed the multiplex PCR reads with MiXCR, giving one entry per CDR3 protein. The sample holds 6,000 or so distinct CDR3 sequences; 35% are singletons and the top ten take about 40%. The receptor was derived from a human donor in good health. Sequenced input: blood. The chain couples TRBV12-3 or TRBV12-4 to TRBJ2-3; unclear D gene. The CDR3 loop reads CASSLNTDTQYF. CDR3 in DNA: TGTGCCAGCAGCCTCAACACAGATACGCAGTATTTT.